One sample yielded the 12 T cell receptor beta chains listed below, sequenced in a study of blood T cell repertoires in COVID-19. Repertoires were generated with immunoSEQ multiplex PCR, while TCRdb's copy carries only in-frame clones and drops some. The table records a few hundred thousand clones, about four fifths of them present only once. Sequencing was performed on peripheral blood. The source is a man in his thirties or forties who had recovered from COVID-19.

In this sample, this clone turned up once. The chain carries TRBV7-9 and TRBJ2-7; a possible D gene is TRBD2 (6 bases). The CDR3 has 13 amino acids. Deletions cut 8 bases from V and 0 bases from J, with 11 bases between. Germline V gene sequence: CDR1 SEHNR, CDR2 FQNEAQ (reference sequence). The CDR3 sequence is CASAGPTSYEQYV. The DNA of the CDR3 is TGTGCCAGCGCGGGACCCACCTCCTACGAGCAGTACGTC.

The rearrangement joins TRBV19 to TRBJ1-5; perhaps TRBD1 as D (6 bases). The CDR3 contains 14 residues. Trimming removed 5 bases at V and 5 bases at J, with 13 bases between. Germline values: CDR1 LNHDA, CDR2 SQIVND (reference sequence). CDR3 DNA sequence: TGTGCCAGTAGTGATACAGGGCCCCATCAGCCCCAGCATTTT. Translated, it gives CASSDTGPHQPQHF.

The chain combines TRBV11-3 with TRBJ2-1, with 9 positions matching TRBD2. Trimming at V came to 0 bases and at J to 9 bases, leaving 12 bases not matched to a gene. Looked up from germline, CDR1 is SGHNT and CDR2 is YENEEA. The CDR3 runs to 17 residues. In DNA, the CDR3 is TGTGCCAGCAGCTTAGACCAGGGCGGCGGGGGGGCCGCTGAGCAGTTCTTC. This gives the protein CASSLDQGGGGAAEQFF. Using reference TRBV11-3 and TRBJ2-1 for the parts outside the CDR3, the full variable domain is EAGVVQSPRYKIIEKKQPVAFWCNPISGHNTLYWYLQNLGQGPELLIRYENEEAVDDSQLPKDRFSAERLKGVDSTLKIQPAELGDSAVYLCASSLDQGGGGAAEQFFGPGTRLTVL.

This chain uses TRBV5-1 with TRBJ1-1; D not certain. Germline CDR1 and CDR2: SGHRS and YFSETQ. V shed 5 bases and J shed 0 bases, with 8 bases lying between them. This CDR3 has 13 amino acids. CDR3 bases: TGCGCCAGCAGAAACAGTTTGAACACTGAAGCTTTCTTT. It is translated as CASRNSLNTEAFF.

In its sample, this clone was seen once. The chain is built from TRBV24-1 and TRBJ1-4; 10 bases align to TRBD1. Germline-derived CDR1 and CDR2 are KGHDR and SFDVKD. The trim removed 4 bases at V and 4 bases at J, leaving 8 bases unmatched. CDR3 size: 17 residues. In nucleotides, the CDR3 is TGTGCCACCAGTGACGGGACAGGGGCTCTACTTAATGAAAAACTGTTTTTT. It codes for CATSDGTGALLNEKLFF.

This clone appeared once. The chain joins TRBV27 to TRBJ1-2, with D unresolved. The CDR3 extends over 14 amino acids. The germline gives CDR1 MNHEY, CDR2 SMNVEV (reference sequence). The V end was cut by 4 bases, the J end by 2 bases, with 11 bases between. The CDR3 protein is CASSSHLRNYGYTF. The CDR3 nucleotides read TGTGCCAGCAGTTCCCATCTCAGAAACTATGGCTACACCTTC.

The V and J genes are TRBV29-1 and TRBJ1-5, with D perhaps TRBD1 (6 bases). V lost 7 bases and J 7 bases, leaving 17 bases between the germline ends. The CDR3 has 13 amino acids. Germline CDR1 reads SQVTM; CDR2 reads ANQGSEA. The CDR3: CSAGGQLGQPQHF. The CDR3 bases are TGCAGCGCCGGGGGGCAGCTGGGCCAGCCCCAGCATTTT.

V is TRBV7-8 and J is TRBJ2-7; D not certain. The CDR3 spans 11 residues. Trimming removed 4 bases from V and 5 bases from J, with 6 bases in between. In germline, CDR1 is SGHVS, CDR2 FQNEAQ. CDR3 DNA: TGTGCCAGCAGCTCTGTCCACGAGCAGTACGTC. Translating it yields CASSSVHEQYV.

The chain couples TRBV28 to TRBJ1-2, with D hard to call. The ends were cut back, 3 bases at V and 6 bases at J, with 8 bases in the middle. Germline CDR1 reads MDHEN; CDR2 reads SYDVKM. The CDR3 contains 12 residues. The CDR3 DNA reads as TGTGCCAGCAGTTTTCCCGGAGATGGCTACACCTTC. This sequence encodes CASSFPGDGYTF.

CDR3 loop: CASSTSGEYKYEQYF. The CDR3 DNA follows: TGTGCCAGTAGTACCTCGGGGGAGTACAAATACGAGCAGTACTTC. The rearrangement links TRBV19 to TRBJ2-7, with D tentatively TRBD2 (6 bases). The V gene lost 4 bases and the J gene lost 4 bases, with 17 bases spanning the gap. This CDR3 is built from 15 residues. Germline V gene sequence: CDR1 LNHDA, CDR2 SQIVND (reference sequence).

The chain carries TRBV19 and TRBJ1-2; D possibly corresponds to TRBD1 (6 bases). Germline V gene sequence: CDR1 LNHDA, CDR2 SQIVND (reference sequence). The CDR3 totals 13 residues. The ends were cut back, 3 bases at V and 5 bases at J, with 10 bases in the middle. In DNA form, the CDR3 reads TGTGCCAGTAGTATGAACAGGGAATATGGCTACACCTTC. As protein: CASSMNREYGYTF.

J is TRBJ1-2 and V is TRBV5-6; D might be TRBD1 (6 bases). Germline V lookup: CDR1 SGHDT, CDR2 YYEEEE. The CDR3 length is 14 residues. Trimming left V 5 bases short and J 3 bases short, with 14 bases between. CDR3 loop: CASRRDRLDYGYTF. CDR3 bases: TGTGCCAGCAGACGCGACAGGCTAGACTATGGCTACACCTTC.